These T cell receptor beta chains were read from a single sample in a study of T-cell memory formation after mild COVID-19. TCRdb re-called the 5' RACE reads through MiXCR, storing one row per CDR3 protein. This sample yields some 260,000 distinct CDR3 sequences, of which about a sixth are seen a single time; approximately 3.6% belongs to the top ten. Sequenced input: PBMCs or a T cell subset sorted from them (not recorded which). The receptors here all came from a man between 18 and 29 years old who had mild COVID-19 (a few samples of this study predate the infection). Cell type and time point are not known. CDR3s include the opening cysteine and the closing phenylalanine or tryptophan. D genes are given only for firm matches. Size is stated for part of the rows, as once, few or many counts, or as a class when the clone is expanded.

D gene	V gene	clone size	J gene	CDR3 DNA	CDR3 protein
.	TRBV20-1	.	TRBJ2-5	TGCAGTGCAAAGACTCAGTGGGATCAAGAGACCCAGTACTTC	CSAKTQWDQETQYF
TRBD1	TRBV7-2	.	TRBJ1-5	TGTGCCAGCAGCCCTGGGACAGGGAGTCAGCCCCAGCATTTT	CASSPGTGSQPQHF
.	TRBV7-8	.	TRBJ2-1	TGTGCCAGCAGCTGGACCAGACACAATGAGCAGTTCTTC	CASSWTRHNEQFF
.	TRBV6-5	few	TRBJ1-1	TGTGCCAGCAGTTACTCCGGGAGGGCCACTGAAGCTTTCTTT	CASSYSGRATEAFF
.	TRBV9	.	TRBJ2-2	TGTGCCAGCAGCGAACTAGCGAACACCGGGGAGCTGTTTTTT	CASSELANTGELFF
TRBD1	TRBV27	few	TRBJ2-2	TGTGCCAGCAGTCCTCGGGACAGGTTGGCCGGGGAGCTGTTTTTT	CASSPRDRLAGELFF
.	TRBV6-6	few	TRBJ1-1	TGTGCCAGCAGTTCTGCCACCACTGAAGCTTTCTTT	CASSSATTEAFF
.	TRBV13	few	TRBJ1-6	TGTGCCAGCAGCTTAATAGGGAATTCACCCCTCCACTTT	CASSLIGNSPLHF
TRBD2	TRBV18	.	TRBJ2-2	TGTGCCAGCTCACCACAGGACGGCCGGGGGGCCGGGGAGCTGTTTTTT	CASSPQDGRGAGELFF
.	TRBV20-1	few	TRBJ1-1	TGCAGTGCTAGAGAGCCGATGAACACTGAAGCTTTCTTT	CSAREPMNTEAFF
TRBD1	TRBV9	.	TRBJ1-1	TGTGCCAGCAGCGTTGCGGGGCAGGGGGCGAACACTGAAGCTTTCTTT	CASSVAGQGANTEAFF
TRBD2	TRBV3-1	.	TRBJ2-1	TGTGCCAGCAGCCTACTAGCGGTGAATGAGCAGTTCTTC	CASSLLAVNEQFF
.	TRBV2	.	TRBJ1-2	TGTGCCAGCAGGGAACAGGGCCTTCGAAACTATGGCTACACCTTC	CASREQGLRNYGYTF
.	TRBV7-9	.	TRBJ1-1	TGTGCCAGCAACGGCAGATTGAAAACTGAAGCTTTCTTT	CASNGRLKTEAFF
.	TRBV20-1	.	TRBJ1-1	TGCAGTGCTAGAGTAGGGGCCGGAGATGAAGCTTTCTTT	CSARVGAGDEAFF
.	TRBV3-1	few	TRBJ1-1	TGTGCCAGCAGCCAAGATATACGGACAGCTTTCTTT	CASSQDIRTAFF
.	TRBV5-5	many	TRBJ1-5	TGTGCCAGCAGCCAGGACATCCTTAGCAATCAGCCCCAGCATTTT	CASSQDILSNQPQHF
TRBD1	TRBV4-1	few	TRBJ1-5	TGCGCCAGCAGCCAACATTTAGGGACAGCCGAATATAGCAATCAGCCCCAGCATTTT	CASSQHLGTAEYSNQPQHF
.	TRBV7-9	once	TRBJ2-1	TGTGCCAGCGAACGGGCCTACAATGAGCAGTTCTTC	CASERAYNEQFF
TRBD2	TRBV20-1	few	TRBJ2-3	TGCAGTCCGCGAACACAGGGACTAGCGAGTACAGATACGCAGTATTTT	CSPRTQGLASTDTQYF
TRBD2	TRBV4-1	few	TRBJ2-7	TGCGCCAGCAGCCAAGATAGGGAGCGGGGGTACGAGCAGTACTTC	CASSQDRERGYEQYF
.	TRBV25-1	.	TRBJ1-6	TGTGCCAGCAGCCAGGACGTTCCTCTGCCCCTCCACTTT	CASSQDVPLPLHF